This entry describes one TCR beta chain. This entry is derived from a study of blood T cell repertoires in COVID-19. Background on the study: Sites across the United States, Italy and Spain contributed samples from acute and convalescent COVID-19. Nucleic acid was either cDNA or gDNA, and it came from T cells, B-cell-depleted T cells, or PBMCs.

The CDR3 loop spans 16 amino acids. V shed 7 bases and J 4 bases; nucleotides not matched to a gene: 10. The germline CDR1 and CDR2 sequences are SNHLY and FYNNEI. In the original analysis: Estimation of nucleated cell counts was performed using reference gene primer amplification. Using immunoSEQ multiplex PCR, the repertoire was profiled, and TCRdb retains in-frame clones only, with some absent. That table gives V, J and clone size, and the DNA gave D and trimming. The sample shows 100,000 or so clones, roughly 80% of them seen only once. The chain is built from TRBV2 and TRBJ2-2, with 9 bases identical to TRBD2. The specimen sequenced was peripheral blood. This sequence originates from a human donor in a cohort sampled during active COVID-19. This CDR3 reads CASIERSGGSTGELFF. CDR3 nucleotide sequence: TGTGCCAGCATCGAGAGGAGCGGGGGGTCCACCGGGGAGCTGTTTTTT.